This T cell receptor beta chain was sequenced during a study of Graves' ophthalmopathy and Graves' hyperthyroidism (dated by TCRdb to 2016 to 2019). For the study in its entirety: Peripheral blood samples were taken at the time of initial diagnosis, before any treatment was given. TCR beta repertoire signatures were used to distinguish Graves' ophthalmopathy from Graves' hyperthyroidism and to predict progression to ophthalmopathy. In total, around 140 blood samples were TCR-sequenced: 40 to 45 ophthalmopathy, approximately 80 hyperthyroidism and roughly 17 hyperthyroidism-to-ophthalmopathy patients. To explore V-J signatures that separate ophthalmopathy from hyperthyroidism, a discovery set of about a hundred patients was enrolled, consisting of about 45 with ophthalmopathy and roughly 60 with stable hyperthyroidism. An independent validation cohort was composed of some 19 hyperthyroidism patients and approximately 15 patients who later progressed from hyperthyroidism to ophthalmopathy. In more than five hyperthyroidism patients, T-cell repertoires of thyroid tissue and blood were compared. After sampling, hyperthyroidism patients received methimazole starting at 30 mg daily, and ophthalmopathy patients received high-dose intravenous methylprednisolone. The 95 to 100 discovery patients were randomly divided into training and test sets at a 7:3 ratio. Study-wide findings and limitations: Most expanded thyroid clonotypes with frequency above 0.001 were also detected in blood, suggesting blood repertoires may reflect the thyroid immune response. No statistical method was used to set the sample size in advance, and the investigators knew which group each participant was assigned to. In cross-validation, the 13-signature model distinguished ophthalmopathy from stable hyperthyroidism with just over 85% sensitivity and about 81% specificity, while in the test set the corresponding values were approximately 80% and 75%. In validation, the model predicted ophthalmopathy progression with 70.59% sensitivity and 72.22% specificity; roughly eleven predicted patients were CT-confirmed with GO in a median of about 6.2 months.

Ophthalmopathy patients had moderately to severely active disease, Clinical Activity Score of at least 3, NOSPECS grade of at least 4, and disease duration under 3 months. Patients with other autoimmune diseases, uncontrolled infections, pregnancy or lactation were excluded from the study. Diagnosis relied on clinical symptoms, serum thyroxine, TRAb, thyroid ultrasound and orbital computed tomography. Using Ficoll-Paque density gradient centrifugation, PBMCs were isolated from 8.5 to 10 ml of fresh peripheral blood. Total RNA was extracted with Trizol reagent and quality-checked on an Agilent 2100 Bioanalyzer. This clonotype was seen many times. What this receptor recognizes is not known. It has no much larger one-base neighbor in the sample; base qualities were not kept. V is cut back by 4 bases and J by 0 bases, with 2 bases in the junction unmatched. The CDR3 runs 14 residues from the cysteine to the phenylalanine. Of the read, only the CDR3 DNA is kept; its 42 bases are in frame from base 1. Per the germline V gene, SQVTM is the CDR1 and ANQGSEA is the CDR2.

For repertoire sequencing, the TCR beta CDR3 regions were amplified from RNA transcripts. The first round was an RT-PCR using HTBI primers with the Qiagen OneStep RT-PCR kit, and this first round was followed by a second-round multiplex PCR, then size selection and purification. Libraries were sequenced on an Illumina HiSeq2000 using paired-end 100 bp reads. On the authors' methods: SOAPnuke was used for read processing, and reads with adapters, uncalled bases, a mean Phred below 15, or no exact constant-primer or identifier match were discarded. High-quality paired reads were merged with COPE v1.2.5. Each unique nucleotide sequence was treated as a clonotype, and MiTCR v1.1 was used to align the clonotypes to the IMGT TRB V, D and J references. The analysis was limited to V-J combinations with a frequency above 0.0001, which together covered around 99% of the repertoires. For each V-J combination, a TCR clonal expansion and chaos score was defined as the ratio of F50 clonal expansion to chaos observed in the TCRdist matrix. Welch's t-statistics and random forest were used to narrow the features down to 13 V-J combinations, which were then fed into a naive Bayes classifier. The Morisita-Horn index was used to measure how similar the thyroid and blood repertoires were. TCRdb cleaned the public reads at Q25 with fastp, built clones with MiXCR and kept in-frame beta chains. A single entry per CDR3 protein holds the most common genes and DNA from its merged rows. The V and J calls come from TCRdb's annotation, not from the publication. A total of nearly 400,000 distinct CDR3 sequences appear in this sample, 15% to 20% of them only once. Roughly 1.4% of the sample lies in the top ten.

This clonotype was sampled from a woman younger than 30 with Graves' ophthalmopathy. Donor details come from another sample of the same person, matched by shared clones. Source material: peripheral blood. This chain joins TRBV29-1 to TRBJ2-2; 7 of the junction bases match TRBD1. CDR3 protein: CSVGQGANTGELFF. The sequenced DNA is TGCAGCGTTGGACAGGGTGCGAACACCGGGGAGCTGTTTTTT.